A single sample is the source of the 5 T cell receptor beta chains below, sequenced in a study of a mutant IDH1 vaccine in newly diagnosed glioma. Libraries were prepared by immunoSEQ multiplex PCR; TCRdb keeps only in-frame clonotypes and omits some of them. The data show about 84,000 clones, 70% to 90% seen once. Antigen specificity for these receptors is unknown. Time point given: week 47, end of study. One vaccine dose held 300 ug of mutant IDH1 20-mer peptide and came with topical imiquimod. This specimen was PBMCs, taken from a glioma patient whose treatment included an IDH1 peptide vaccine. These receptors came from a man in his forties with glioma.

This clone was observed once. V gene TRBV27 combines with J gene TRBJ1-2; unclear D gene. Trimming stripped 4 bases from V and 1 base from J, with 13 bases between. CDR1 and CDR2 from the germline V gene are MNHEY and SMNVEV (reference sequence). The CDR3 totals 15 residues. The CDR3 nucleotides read TGTGCCAGCAGTTCCTCGCTGACCTTTAACTATGGCTACACCTTC. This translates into CASSSSLTFNYGYTF.

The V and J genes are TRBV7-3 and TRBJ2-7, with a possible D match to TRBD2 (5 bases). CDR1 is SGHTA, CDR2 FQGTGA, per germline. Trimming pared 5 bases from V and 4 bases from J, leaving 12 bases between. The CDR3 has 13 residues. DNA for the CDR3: TGTGCCAGCAGCCCGGGCCCGGGGTACGAGCAGTACTTC. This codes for CASSPGPGYEQYF.

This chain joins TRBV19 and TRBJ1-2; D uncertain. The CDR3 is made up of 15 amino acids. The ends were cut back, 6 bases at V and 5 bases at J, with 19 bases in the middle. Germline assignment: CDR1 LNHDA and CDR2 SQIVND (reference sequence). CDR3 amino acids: CASRSSQAARYGYTF. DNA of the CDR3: TGTGCCAGTAGGTCATCGCAGGCAGCCCGTTATGGCTACACCTTC. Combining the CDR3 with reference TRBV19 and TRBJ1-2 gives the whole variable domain DGGITQSPKYLFRKEGQNVTLSCEQNLNHDAMYWYRQDPGQGLRLIYYSQIVNDFQKGDIAEGYSVSREKKESFPLTVTSAQKNPTAFYLCASRSSQAARYGYTFGSGTRLTVV.

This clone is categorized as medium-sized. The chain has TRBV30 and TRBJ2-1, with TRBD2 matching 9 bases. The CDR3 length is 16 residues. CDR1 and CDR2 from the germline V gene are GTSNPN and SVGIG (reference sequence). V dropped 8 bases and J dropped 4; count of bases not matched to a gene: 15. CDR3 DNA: TGTGCCCTCCGCCCTCTTACTAGCGGGCCTTACAATGAGCAGTTCTTC. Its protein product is CALRPLTSGPYNEQFF.

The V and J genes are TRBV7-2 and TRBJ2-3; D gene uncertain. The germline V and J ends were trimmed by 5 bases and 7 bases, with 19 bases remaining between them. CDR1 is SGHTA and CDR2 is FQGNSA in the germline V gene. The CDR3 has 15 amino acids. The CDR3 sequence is CASSPLGPEPNTQYF. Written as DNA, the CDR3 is TGTGCCAGCAGCCCCCTCGGGCCCGAGCCAAATACGCAGTATTTT.